Each of the 30 T cell receptor beta chains below was sequenced from the same sample in a study of blood T cell repertoires in COVID-19. Sequencing was performed with immunoSEQ multiplex PCR; in TCRdb, only in-frame clones are kept and a portion is missing. Of 50,000 or so clones detected, around four fifths appear once; the ten largest clones hold 50% to 75%. Input material: peripheral blood. The receptors come from an older man with acute or convalescent COVID-19.

This clone was seen more than once but under ten times. This chain uses TRBV19 with TRBJ1-1; 7 nucleotides match TRBD1. The germline V gene has CDR1 LNHDA and CDR2 SQIVND (reference sequence). The ends lost 8 bases at V and 4 bases at J; junction bases unmatched: 4. The length of the CDR3 is 12 residues. CDR3 sequence reads: CASSGGGTEAFF. The CDR3 DNA sequence: TGTGCCAGTTCAGGGGGAGGCACTGAAGCTTTCTTT.

CDR3 DNA: TGTGCCACCAGCTCGGGGTCTAGCGGTAGTTACGAGCAGTACTTC. Protein sequence: CATSSGSSGSYEQYF. The J gene is TRBJ2-7, the V gene TRBV15; 7 positions agree with TRBD2. Per germline, CDR1 LNHNV and CDR2 YYDKDF (reference sequence). The CDR3 covers 15 residues. V was clipped by 5 bases and J by 4 bases; unmatched bases: 11.

This clone was picked up one time. V gene TRBV6-6 combines with J gene TRBJ2-3, with 7 bases matching TRBD2. Losses at the gene ends were 0 bases for V and 1 base for J; bases not matched to a gene: 4. This CDR3 comprises 16 residues. Per germline, CDR1 MNHNY and CDR2 SVGAGI (reference sequence). CDR3 residues: CASSYSRRGGTDTQYF. The CDR3 region has the DNA TGTGCCAGCAGTTACTCGAGACGGGGGGGCACAGATACGCAGTATTTT.

The rearrangement links TRBV6-5 to TRBJ1-1; no clear D gene. Germline V gene data show CDR1 as MNHEY and CDR2 as SVGAGI. Trimming took 3 bases from V and 7 from J, leaving 12 bases between them. This CDR3 comprises 13 residues. CDR3 loop: CASSYSYYYEAFF. DNA of the CDR3: TGTGCCAGCAGTTATTCCTACTATTATGAAGCTTTCTTT.

The CDR3 loop is CASSQFGQAGGYTF. The DNA for the CDR3 is TGTGCCAGCAGCCAATTCGGACAGGCGGGAGGCTACACCTTC. The chain joins TRBV3-1 (or the pseudogene TRBV3-2) to TRBJ1-2; 7 bases align to TRBD1. Germline CDR1 and CDR2: LGHDT and YNNKEL (reference sequence). V was clipped by 2 bases and J by 8 bases; unmatched bases: 8. This CDR3 comprises 14 residues.

This clone was observed a single time. DNA for the CDR3: TGTGCCAGCAGTCCTCACGGGACAGGGGATGGCGCCCGAGCCAAAAACATTCAGTACTTC. Amino acids: CASSPHGTGDGARAKNIQYF. The V call is TRBV6-6, the J call TRBJ2-4; 10 bases agree with TRBD1. This CDR3 region has 20 residues. Trimming took 5 bases from V and 0 from J; bases not matched to a gene: 16. The germline CDR1 and CDR2 sequences are MNHNY and SVGAGI (reference sequence).

The chain couples TRBV6-5 to TRBJ2-7, with TRBD1 identical over 7 bases. The CDR3 totals 13 residues. J was trimmed by 4 bases and V by 5 bases; bases with no gene match: 5. CDR1 is MNHEY and CDR2 is SVGAGI in the germline V gene. DNA for the CDR3: TGTGCCAGCAGTCTAGACAGGGAATACGAGCAGTACTTC. Protein: CASSLDREYEQYF.

The chain joins TRBV6-6 to TRBJ1-1, with D uncertain. V was cut by 2 bases and J by 7 bases, with 11 bases left in between. Germline V gene lookup returns CDR1 MNHNY and CDR2 SVGAGI (reference sequence). This CDR3 region has 13 residues. DNA for the CDR3: TGTGCCAGCAGTTACGGAACATCAGGTGAAGCTTTCTTT. It translates to CASSYGTSGEAFF.

This clone appeared a few times. The chain combines TRBV9 with TRBJ2-7, with a possible D match to TRBD2 (5 bases). V was pared by 0 bases and J by 1 base, with 5 bases between. This CDR3 comprises 13 residues. CDR1 is SGDLS, CDR2 YYNGEE, per germline. The CDR3 sequence: CASSVGTSYEQYF. CDR3 nucleotide sequence: TGTGCCAGCAGCGTAGGGACTTCCTACGAGCAGTACTTC.

The chain joins TRBV9 to TRBJ1-3, with TRBD1 matching 7 bases. Germline V gene sequence: CDR1 SGDLS, CDR2 YYNGEE. After removal of 1 base from V and 0 bases from J, the junction contained 4 bases not matched to a gene. This CDR3 is built from 16 residues. The CDR3 sequence: CASSVSGTASGNTIYF. The CDR3 DNA reads as TGTGCCAGCAGCGTATCCGGGACAGCCTCTGGAAACACCATATATTTT.

The rearrangement joins TRBV27 to TRBJ2-5, with 11 bases matching TRBD1. This CDR3 region has 14 residues. Germline CDR1 and CDR2: MNHEY and SMNVEV (reference sequence). The J segment lost 3 bases and the V segment lost 3 bases, leaving 0 bases of the junction unmatched. The DNA of the CDR3 is TGTGCCAGCAGTTTGGGACAGGGGGAAGAGACCCAGTACTTC. Translating gives CASSLGQGEETQYF.

With regard to this clone: The same CDR3 can be traced to other DNA sequences in this sample. This rearrangement joins TRBV18 to TRBJ1-2; 8 bases align to TRBD1. Per the germline V gene, CDR1 is KGHSH and CDR2 is LQKENI. The junction had 6 bases not matched to a gene; V was cut back by 2 bases and J by 4 bases. This CDR3 contains 15 residues. The CDR3 loop reads CASSPVGTGVYGYTF. In DNA, the CDR3 is TGTGCCAGCTCACCAGTCGGGACAGGAGTCTATGGCTACACCTTC.

The V call is TRBV18, the J call TRBJ1-2; TRBD1 matches 11 bases. The trim removed 8 bases at V and 4 bases at J, leaving 6 bases unmatched. The germline V gene has CDR1 KGHSH and CDR2 LQKENI. The CDR3 is made up of 14 amino acids. The CDR3 nucleotides are TGTGCCAGCCTCGGGACAGGGGGACCCTATGGCTACACCTTC. Protein product: CASLGTGGPYGYTF. The full variable domain, its missing parts supplied by reference TRBV18 and TRBJ1-2, is NAGVMQNPRHLVRRRGQEARLRCSPMKGHSHVYWYRQLPEEGLKFMVYLQKENIIDESGMPKERFSAEFPKEGPSILRIQQVVRGDSAAYFCASLGTGGPYGYTFGSGTRLTVV.

This chain connects TRBV28 to TRBJ2-2; D not resolved. The V gene lost 5 bases and the J gene lost 4 bases, with 8 bases spanning the gap. The CDR3 totals 13 residues. CDR1 is MDHEN and CDR2 is SYDVKM in the germline V gene. The CDR3 protein is CASSEHITGELFF. The CDR3 coding sequence is TGTGCCAGCAGTGAACACATCACCGGGGAGCTGTTTTTT.

This chain joins TRBV10-3 and TRBJ2-7, with D perhaps matching TRBD1 (6 bases). V was trimmed by 0 bases and J by 0 bases, leaving 12 bases between them. This CDR3 is built from 16 residues. Germline V CDR1 and CDR2: ENHRY, SYGVKD. The CDR3 coding sequence is TGTGCCATCAGTGAGTCGAGCCAGGGGAGCTCCTACGAGCAGTACTTC. It yields the protein CAISESSQGSSYEQYF.

This chain joins TRBV5-6 and TRBJ2-3; 7 bases agree with TRBD2. The CDR3 runs 15 residues. V dropped 6 bases and J dropped 0; count of bases not matched to a gene: 7. Per the germline V gene, CDR1 is SGHDT and CDR2 is YYEEEE. CDR3 DNA sequence: TGTGCCAGCACTAACTGGGGGGGGAGCACAGATACGCAGTATTTT. Protein sequence: CASTNWGGSTDTQYF. The whole variable domain, filled in from reference TRBV5-6 and TRBJ2-3, reads DAGVTQSPTHLIKTRGQQVTLRCSPKSGHDTVSWYQQALGQGPQFIFQYYEEEERQRGNFPDRFSGHQFPNYSSELNVNALLLGDSALYLCASTNWGGSTDTQYFGPGTRLTVL.

This clone has a single count. V usage is TRBV5-1 and J usage is TRBJ2-2; tentative D call: TRBD2 (5 bases). The germline V and J ends were trimmed by 0 bases and 2 bases, with 11 bases remaining between them. Germline V gene lookup returns CDR1 SGHRS and CDR2 YFSETQ. This CDR3 spans 16 amino acids. This CDR3 reads CASSLVGDPNTGELFF. The CDR3 DNA follows: TGCGCCAGCAGCTTGGTGGGAGACCCTAACACCGGGGAGCTGTTTTTT. The variable domain in full, completed from reference TRBV5-1 and TRBJ2-2, reads KAGVTQTPRYLIKTRGQQVTLSCSPISGHRSVSWYQQTPGQGLQFLFEYFSETQRNKGNFPGRFSGRQFSNSRSEMNVSTLELGDSALYLCASSLVGDPNTGELFFGEGSRLTVL.

This clone has more than one count but fewer than ten. This chain uses TRBV6-5 with TRBJ1-6; TRBD1 might be the D (5 bases). V dropped 9 bases and J dropped 7 bases, with 16 bases sitting between them. Germline CDR1 is MNHEY and CDR2 is SVGAGI. The CDR3 has 14 amino acids. CDR3 protein: CASSTGTVNSPLHF. The CDR3 DNA reads as TGTGCCAGTAGTACCGGGACTGTGAATTCACCCCTCCACTTT.

Here the CDR3 reads CSARDRVEAFF. The CDR3 DNA sequence: TGCAGTGCCAGGGACAGAGTTGAAGCTTTCTTT. The chain links TRBV20-1 to TRBJ1-1; 7 bases match TRBD1. This CDR3 is built from 11 residues. Trimming cost V 6 bases and J 7 bases; bases outside gene matches: 5. CDR1 DFQATT and CDR2 SNEGSKA come from the germline V gene (reference sequence).

This clone came up once. The chain has TRBV19 and TRBJ2-1; tentative D call: TRBD2 (6 bases). Germline CDR1 reads LNHDA; CDR2 reads SQIVND (reference sequence). The CDR3 loop spans 15 amino acids. Trimming pared 6 bases from V and 2 bases from J, leaving 14 bases between. The CDR3, as DNA: TGTGCCAGTAGCCCCGGACTACCTCCCTACAATGAGCAGTTCTTC. Translating gives CASSPGLPPYNEQFF.

The V and J genes are TRBV18 and TRBJ1-5; possible D gene TRBD1, 6 bases. The V and J ends lost 3 bases and 0 bases respectively, with 9 bases between them. Germline assignment: CDR1 KGHSH and CDR2 LQKENI. The CDR3 contains 15 residues. CDR3 in amino acids: CASSPSDSSNQPQHF. In nucleotides, the CDR3 is TGTGCCAGCTCACCTTCGGACAGTAGCAATCAGCCCCAGCATTTT.

The chain carries TRBV3-1 (or the pseudogene TRBV3-2) and TRBJ1-3, with D unresolved. V lost 2 bases and J lost 4, with 12 bases in between. The CDR3 loop spans 15 amino acids. From germline, CDR1 is LGHDT and CDR2 YNNKEL (reference sequence). In nucleotides, the CDR3 is TGTGCCAGCAGCCAAAAAACGCGTCCAGGAAACACCATATATTTT. Amino acids: CASSQKTRPGNTIYF.

The genes are TRBV12-3 or TRBV12-4 and TRBJ1-2, with no clear D. This CDR3 has 13 amino acids. With 6 bases removed from V and 1 base from J, the gap between germline ends came to 9 bases. The CDR3 region has the DNA TGTGCCAGCAGCCGCGGAGATAACTATGGCTACACCTTC. Translated, it gives CASSRGDNYGYTF.

V and J are TRBV10-3 and TRBJ2-2; 9 bases are a match to TRBD2. V gave up 2 bases and J gave up 8 bases; unmatched junction bases: 6. Germline V lookup: CDR1 ENHRY, CDR2 SYGVKD. CDR3 length equals 15 residues. CDR3 in DNA: TGTGCCATCAGTGAGGGGACTAGCAGCGGTGGGGAGCTGTTTTTT. Translating gives CAISEGTSSGGELFF.

The chain carries TRBV30 and TRBJ2-5; D perhaps matches TRBD1 (5 bases). Trimming took off 1 base at V and 5 bases at J, with 17 bases between the two ends. Germline CDR1 is GTSNPN and CDR2 is SVGIG (reference sequence). The CDR3 loop spans 15 amino acids. The CDR3 nucleotides are TGTGCCTGGAGTGACGTCAGGGAAACGTGGGAGACCCAGTACTTC. Its protein product is CAWSDVRETWETQYF.

This chain connects TRBV19 to TRBJ2-7; no clear D. The V gene's germline CDR1 is LNHDA and CDR2 SQIVND (reference sequence). V dropped 3 bases and J dropped 3 bases, with 9 bases sitting between them. The CDR3 is 13 amino acids. CDR3 in amino acids: CASSMQALYEQYF. The CDR3 DNA reads as TGTGCCAGTAGTATGCAGGCTCTCTACGAGCAGTACTTC.

The CDR3 region is CASSYPFTGGDEQYF. As DNA, the CDR3 is TGTGCCAGCAGTTACCCATTTACAGGGGGCGACGAGCAGTACTTC. The chain recombines TRBV6-6 with TRBJ2-7; 9 bases line up with TRBD1. The CDR3 sequence is 15 residues long. Germline V gives CDR1 MNHNY, CDR2 SVGAGI (reference sequence). Trimming at V came to 2 bases and at J to 5 bases, leaving 7 bases not matched to a gene.

This clone has a single count. The chain couples TRBV7-8 to TRBJ1-2; 7 bases line up with TRBD1. The V gene's germline CDR1 is SGHVS and CDR2 FQNEAQ. The CDR3 runs to 15 residues. The trim removed 1 base at V and 2 bases at J, leaving 4 bases unmatched. In nucleotides, the CDR3 is TGTGCCAGCAGCTTAGTTCCGGGACAGAACTATGGCTACACCTTC. Translated: CASSLVPGQNYGYTF.

The DNA for the CDR3 is TGTGCCAGCAGCTTGGTCTACATGACTAGCGCCTACAATGAGCAGTTCTTC. Amino acid sequence: CASSLVYMTSAYNEQFF. V usage is TRBV7-3 and J usage is TRBJ2-1; 8 positions agree with TRBD2. The germline V gene has CDR1 SGHTA and CDR2 FQGTGA. This CDR3 spans 17 amino acids. Trimming at V came to 3 bases and at J to 2 bases, leaving 9 bases not matched to a gene. Full variable domain (outside the CDR3, taken from reference TRBV7-3 and TRBJ2-1): GAGVSQTPSNKVTEKGKYVELRCDPISGHTALYWYRQSLGQGPEFLIYFQGTGAADDSGLPNDRFFAVRPEGSVSTLKIQRTERGDSAVYLCASSLVYMTSAYNEQFFGPGTRLTVL.

This clone has a single count. This chain joins TRBV19 and TRBJ2-1; TRBD2 aligns across 13 bases. The CDR3 has 15 amino acids. Trimming cost V 6 bases and J 8 bases; bases outside gene matches: 7. Germline-derived CDR1 and CDR2 are LNHDA and SQIVND (reference sequence). CDR3 in amino acids: CASRNWTSGSDEQFF. CDR3 sequence (DNA): TGTGCCAGTAGGAATTGGACTAGCGGGAGTGATGAGCAGTTCTTC.